The rows below give T cell receptor beta chains drawn from one sample of a study of CD8+ T cells in alopecia areata. The protocol was immunoSEQ multiplex PCR, while the TCRdb copy is restricted to in-frame clones and leaves out a portion. The table lists about 120,000 clones, 53% of them singletons, with around 0.44% in the top ten. The sample consisted of CD4+ T cells sorted from blood, taken at week 4, from a patient treated with tofacitinib. The receptors were gathered from a human donor with alopecia areata. Each CDR3 is given with its conserved first and last residue. A D gene is named only where the DNA matches it firmly. Expanded clones are given a class, and other clones once, few, many or no size at all.

CDR3nt	CDR3aa	abundance	d_gene	j_gene	v_gene
TGTGCCAGCAGCTACTACCCGGGACAGGGGGCCGGCGGGGAGCTGTTTTTT	CASSYYPGQGAGGELFF	few	TRBD1	TRBJ2-2	TRBV7-2
TGTGCCAGCAGTTACTCGGGGACAGGGCGACACGAGCAGTACTTC	CASSYSGTGRHEQYF	.	TRBD1	TRBJ2-7	TRBV6-5
TGTGCCAGCAGTTCACCAGGGAGTTCACCCCTCCACTTT	CASSSPGSSPLHF	.	.	TRBJ1-6	TRBV27
TGTGCCAGCTCACCACCCGGGGACTACGAGCAGTACTTC	CASSPPGDYEQYF	once	.	TRBJ2-7	TRBV18
TGTGCCAGCACATCATCAGACAGGGGAAACTATGGCTACACCTTC	CASTSSDRGNYGYTF	.	TRBD1	TRBJ1-2	TRBV6-5
TGTGCCAGCAGACCTAACAGGGCACAAGAGACCCAGTACTTC	CASRPNRAQETQYF	.	.	TRBJ2-5	TRBV5-4
TGCAGCGTGGAGGGACTAGCAAAAGATACGCAGTATTTT	CSVEGLAKDTQYF	few	TRBD2	TRBJ2-3	TRBV29-1
TGTGCCAGCAGCTTAGGTTCCTGGGGACGGTACGCCTACGAGCAGTACTTC	CASSLGSWGRYAYEQYF	.	.	TRBJ2-7	TRBV11-2
TGTGCCTGGAGTGTACAGGGTGAGGAGCAGTACTTC	CAWSVQGEEQYF	.	.	TRBJ2-7	TRBV30
TGCAGTGCTAGGATACAGGTGCAAGCTTTCTTT	CSARIQVQAFF	.	.	TRBJ1-1	TRBV20-1
TGTGCCAGCAGCCAAGGGGGGCGGCGGAACACTGAAGCTTTCTTT	CASSQGGRRNTEAFF	.	.	TRBJ1-1	TRBV14
TGTGCCAGCGGGACAATAAGCAATCAGCCCCAGCATTTT	CASGTISNQPQHF	.	.	TRBJ1-5	TRBV27
TGTGCCAGCTCCGGACAGGGCATGAACACTGAAGCTTTCTTT	CASSGQGMNTEAFF	.	TRBD1	TRBJ1-1	TRBV6-6
TGTGCCTGGAGTCCAACAGGGGGCAATCAGCCCCAGCATTTT	CAWSPTGGNQPQHF	.	TRBD1	TRBJ1-5	TRBV30
TGCAGCGCTAGGGACATTGAAGCTTTCTTT	CSARDIEAFF	.	.	TRBJ1-1	TRBV29-1
TGCGCCAGCAGCTTGGGGTCGGGACTTGACCACAATGAGCAGTTCTTC	CASSLGSGLDHNEQFF	.	.	TRBJ2-1	TRBV5-1
TGTGCCAGCAAGGGCGGGACCTACGAGCAGTACTTC	CASKGGTYEQYF	.	.	TRBJ2-7	TRBV7-9
TGCAGCGTTACGCCAAAGGACGGCTACGAGCAGTACTTC	CSVTPKDGYEQYF	.	.	TRBJ2-7	TRBV29-1
TGCAGCGTTGACAGCAGGGGTGGGGCTGAAGCTTTCTTT	CSVDSRGGAEAFF	.	.	TRBJ1-1	TRBV29-1
TGCAGCGTATGGACTAGCGGCCGCACAGATACGCAGTATTTT	CSVWTSGRTDTQYF	.	TRBD2	TRBJ2-3	TRBV29-1
TGCGCCAGCAGCCAACAACCCGGGACAGGGGGCCGGAAAGATACGCAGTATTTT	CASSQQPGTGGRKDTQYF	few	TRBD1	TRBJ2-3	TRBV4-1
TGCGCCAGCAGCGCAACAGGGAACGATTCACCCCTCCACTTT	CASSATGNDSPLHF	.	.	TRBJ1-6	TRBV5-1
TGCAGCGTTGTCTCTGTGGAAGAGACCCAGTACTTC	CSVVSVEETQYF	.	.	TRBJ2-5	TRBV29-1
TGTGCCAGTAGTATTGGGCCCTCGTATTCACCCCTCCACTTT	CASSIGPSYSPLHF	.	.	TRBJ1-6	TRBV19
TGTGCCAGCTCACCGGAAGCTAACTATGGCTACACCTTC	CASSPEANYGYTF	once	.	TRBJ1-2	TRBV18
TGCAGCGTTGAAGATTTTCGGGGGAATGGCTACACCTTC	CSVEDFRGNGYTF	.	.	TRBJ1-2	TRBV29-1
TGTGCCACGAACAGGGAGTATAACGGGGAGCTGTTTTTT	CATNREYNGELFF	.	.	TRBJ2-2	TRBV6-5